The sequence of this T cell receptor (beta chain) was determined in a study of blood T cell repertoires in COVID-19. For the study at large: Acute-phase and convalescent COVID-19 samples originated in the United States, Italy and Spain.

Germline values: CDR1 SGDLS, CDR2 YYNGEE. The CDR3 totals 13 residues. V dropped 0 bases and J dropped 7 bases, with 10 bases sitting between them. Recruitment covered about two dozen US areas and drew participants whose ages spanned roughly 18 to 89 years. The study assigned cohorts using participant-reported clinical history. Two consecutive negative NP/OP PCR tests, clearance, or resolved symptoms defined Cohort 3 recovery. Libraries were prepared by immunoSEQ multiplex PCR; TCRdb keeps only in-frame clonotypes and omits some of them. The sample yields fewer than 350,000 clones, under 90% seen once.

The specimen was PBMCs or T cells enriched from blood (not recorded which). The chain carries TRBV9 and TRBJ1-1; no firm D call. The clonotype originates from a woman aged 40 to 55 who had recovered from COVID-19. The CDR3 loop reads CASSVGPEGEAFF. CDR3 coding DNA: TGTGCCAGCAGCGTAGGACCCGAGGGTGAAGCTTTCTTT.